The sequence of this T cell receptor (beta chain) was determined in a study of blood T cell repertoires in COVID-19. Across the study: T cells, B-cell-depleted T cells, or PBMCs supplied cDNA or gDNA.

In the original workflow: By means of reference gene primer amplification, nucleated cell counts were estimated. Profiling relied on immunoSEQ multiplex PCR, and the TCRdb table lists in-frame clones only, not all of them. That table supplies the V and J calls and clone size; D and trimming were determined from the DNA. This table has about 94,000 clones, 70% to 90% appearing once. The sequence derives from a human donor with acute or convalescent COVID-19. The donor label of this sample is uncertain. What was sequenced was peripheral blood.

Here the CDR3 DNA reads TGTGCCAGCAGCTTAAGGGGACTAGCGGGGGGTCGTGAGCAGTTCTTC. Translating gives CASSLRGLAGGREQFF. The chain employs TRBV7-2 and TRBJ2-1; 15 nucleotides match TRBD2. The CDR3 covers 16 residues. Losses at the gene ends were 2 bases for V and 9 bases for J; bases not matched to a gene: 5. Germline assignment: CDR1 SGHTA and CDR2 FQGNSA.